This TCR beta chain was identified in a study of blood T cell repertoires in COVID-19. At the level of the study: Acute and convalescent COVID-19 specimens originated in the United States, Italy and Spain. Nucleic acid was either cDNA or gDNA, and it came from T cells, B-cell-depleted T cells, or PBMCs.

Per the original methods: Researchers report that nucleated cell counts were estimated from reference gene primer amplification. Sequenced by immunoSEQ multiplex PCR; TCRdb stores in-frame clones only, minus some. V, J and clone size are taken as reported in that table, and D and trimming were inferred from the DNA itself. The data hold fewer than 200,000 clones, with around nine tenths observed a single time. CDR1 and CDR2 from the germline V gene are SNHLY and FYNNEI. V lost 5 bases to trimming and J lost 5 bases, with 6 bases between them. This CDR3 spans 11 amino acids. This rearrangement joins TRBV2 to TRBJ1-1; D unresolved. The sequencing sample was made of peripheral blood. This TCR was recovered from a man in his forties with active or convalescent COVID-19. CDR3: CASSPRTEAFF. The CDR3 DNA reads TGTGCCAGCAGTCCGAGAACTGAAGCTTTCTTT.